This T cell receptor beta chain was sequenced in a study of T-cell memory formation after mild COVID-19. Overall study findings and caveats: Cross-reactive memory seemingly joined, as some responding clones were found in pre-infection memory.

TCRdb redid the calling of the 5' RACE reads with MiXCR, one entry per CDR3 protein. Among some 440,000 distinct CDR3 sequences listed, about 23% were seen once. There are many counts of this clonotype. Its antigen is as yet unknown. V lost 6 bases, J lost 7 bases, and 10 bases lay in between. This CDR3 has 11 amino acids. CDR1 and CDR2 from the germline V gene are LGHNA and YNFKEQ. Sequences were obtained from PBMCs or a T cell subset sorted from them (not recorded which). This sequence was found in an adult woman who had mild COVID-19 (a few samples of this study predate the infection). Cell type and time point are not known. The V and J genes are TRBV4-2 and TRBJ2-7; tentative D call: TRBD1 (5 bases). The CDR3, as DNA: TGTGCCAGCAGTAAAGGACATGAGCAGTACTTC. Amino acid sequence: CASSKGHEQYF.